This TCR beta chain was recorded in a study of long-term antiretroviral therapy in people with HIV. The CDR3 totals 15 residues. Trimming removed 8 bases from V and 7 bases from J, with 21 bases in between. Germline CDR1 is MNHNS and CDR2 is SASEGT. With survey level as its setting, the immunoSEQ assay was v3.0. The method was immunoSEQ multiplex PCR; TCRdb's version includes in-frame clones alone and lacks a portion of them. The sample yields more than 15,000 clones, roughly four fifths seen once. Regarding the study as a whole: HIV repertoires had narrower CDR3 length ranges than controls.

Concerning this clone itself: Its antigen is unidentified.

The clonotype comes from a young man with HIV. The input for sequencing was unsorted PBMCs, taken 0.3 years after starting antiretroviral therapy. The chain has TRBV6-1 and TRBJ1-5; D uncertain. CDR3 coding DNA: TGTGCCAGCTTTGAAACTGATCGCGGGTCGCAGCCCCAGCATTTT. It yields the protein CASFETDRGSQPQHF.